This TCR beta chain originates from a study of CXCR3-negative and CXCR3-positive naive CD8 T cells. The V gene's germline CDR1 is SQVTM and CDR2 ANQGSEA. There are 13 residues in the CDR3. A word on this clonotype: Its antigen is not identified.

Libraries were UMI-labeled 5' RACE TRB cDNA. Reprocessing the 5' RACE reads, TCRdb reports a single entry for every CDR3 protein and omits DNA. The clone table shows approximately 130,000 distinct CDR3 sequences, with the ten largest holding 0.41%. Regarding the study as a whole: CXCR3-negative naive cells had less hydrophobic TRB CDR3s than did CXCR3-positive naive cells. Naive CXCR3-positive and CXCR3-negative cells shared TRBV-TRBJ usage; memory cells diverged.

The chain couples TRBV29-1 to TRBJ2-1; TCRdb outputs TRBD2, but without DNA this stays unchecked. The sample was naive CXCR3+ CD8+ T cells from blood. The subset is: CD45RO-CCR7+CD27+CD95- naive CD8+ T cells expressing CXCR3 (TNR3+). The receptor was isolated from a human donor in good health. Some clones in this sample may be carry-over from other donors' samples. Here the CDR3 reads CSVVGGLENEQFF.